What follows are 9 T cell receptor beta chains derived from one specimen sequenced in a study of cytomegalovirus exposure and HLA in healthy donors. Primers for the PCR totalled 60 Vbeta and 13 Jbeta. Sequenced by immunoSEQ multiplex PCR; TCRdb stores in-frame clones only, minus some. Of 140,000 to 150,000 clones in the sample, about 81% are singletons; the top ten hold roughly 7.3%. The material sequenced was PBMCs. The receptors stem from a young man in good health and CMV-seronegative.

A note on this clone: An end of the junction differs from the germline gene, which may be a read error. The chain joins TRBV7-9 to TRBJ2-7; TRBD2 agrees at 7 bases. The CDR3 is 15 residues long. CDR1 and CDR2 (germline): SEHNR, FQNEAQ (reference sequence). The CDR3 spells CSSSLPGLPAYEQYF. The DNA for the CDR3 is TGTTCCAGCAGCTTACCGGGACTACCAGCCTACGAGCAGTACTTC.

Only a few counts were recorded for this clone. CDR3 sequence: CAIRTSGTGEFF. The CDR3 DNA sequence: TGTGCCATCCGGACTAGCGGGACTGGGGAGTTCTTC. The rearrangement uses TRBV10-3 and TRBJ2-1; TRBD2 agrees at 12 bases. V dropped 8 bases and J dropped 14; count of bases not matched to a gene: 7. The CDR3 length is 12 residues. Germline-derived CDR1 and CDR2 are ENHRY and SYGVKD.

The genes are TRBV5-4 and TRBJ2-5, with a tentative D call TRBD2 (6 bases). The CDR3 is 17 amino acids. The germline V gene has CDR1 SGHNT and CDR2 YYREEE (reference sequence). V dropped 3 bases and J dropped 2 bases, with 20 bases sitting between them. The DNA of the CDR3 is TGTGCCAGCAGCTACCCCGGGGCGAGCGGGCGTCAAGAGACCCAGTACTTC. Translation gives CASSYPGASGRQETQYF.

The CDR3 region is CASSLAHQQGHYGYTF. CDR3 nucleotides: TGTGCCAGCAGCTTGGCGCACCAACAGGGTCACTATGGCTACACCTTC. The gene calls are TRBV5-6 and TRBJ1-2; maybe TRBD1 (6 bases). CDR1 and CDR2 from the germline V gene are SGHDT and YYEEEE. Trimming stripped 0 bases from V and 3 bases from J, with 15 bases between. This CDR3 is built from 16 residues.

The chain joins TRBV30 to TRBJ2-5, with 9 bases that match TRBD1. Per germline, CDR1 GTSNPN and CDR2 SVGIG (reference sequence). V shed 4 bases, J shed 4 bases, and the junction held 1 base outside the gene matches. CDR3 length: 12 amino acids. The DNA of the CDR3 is TGTGCCTGGAACAGGGGGCGAGAGACCCAGTACTTC. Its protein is CAWNRGRETQYF.

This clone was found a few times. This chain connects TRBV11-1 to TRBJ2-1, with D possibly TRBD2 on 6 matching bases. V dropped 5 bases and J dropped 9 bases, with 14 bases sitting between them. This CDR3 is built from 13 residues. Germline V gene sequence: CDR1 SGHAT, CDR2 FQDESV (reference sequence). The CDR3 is CASSHGTLGEQFF. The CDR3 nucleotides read TGTGCCAGCAGCCACGGGACTCTGGGTGAGCAGTTCTTC.

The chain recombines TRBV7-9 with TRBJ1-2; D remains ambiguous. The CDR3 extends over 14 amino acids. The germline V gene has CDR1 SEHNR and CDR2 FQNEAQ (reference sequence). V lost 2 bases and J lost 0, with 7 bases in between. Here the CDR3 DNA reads TGTGCCAGCAGCTTATTGGGAGCTAACTATGGCTACACCTTC. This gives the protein CASSLLGANYGYTF.

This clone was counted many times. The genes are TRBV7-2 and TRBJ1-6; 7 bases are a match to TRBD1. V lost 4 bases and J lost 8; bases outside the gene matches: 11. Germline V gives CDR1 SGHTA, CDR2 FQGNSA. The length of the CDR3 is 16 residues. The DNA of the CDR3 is TGTGCCAGCAGCTCCGGGACAGCAACAGCTTATTCACCCCTCCACTTT. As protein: CASSSGTATAYSPLHF.

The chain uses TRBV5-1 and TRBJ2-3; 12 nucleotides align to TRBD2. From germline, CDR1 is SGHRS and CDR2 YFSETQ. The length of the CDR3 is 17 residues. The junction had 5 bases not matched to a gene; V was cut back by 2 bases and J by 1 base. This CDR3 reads CASSFLAGGPRTDTQYF. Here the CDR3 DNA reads TGCGCCAGCAGCTTCCTAGCGGGAGGGCCTCGCACAGATACGCAGTATTTT.